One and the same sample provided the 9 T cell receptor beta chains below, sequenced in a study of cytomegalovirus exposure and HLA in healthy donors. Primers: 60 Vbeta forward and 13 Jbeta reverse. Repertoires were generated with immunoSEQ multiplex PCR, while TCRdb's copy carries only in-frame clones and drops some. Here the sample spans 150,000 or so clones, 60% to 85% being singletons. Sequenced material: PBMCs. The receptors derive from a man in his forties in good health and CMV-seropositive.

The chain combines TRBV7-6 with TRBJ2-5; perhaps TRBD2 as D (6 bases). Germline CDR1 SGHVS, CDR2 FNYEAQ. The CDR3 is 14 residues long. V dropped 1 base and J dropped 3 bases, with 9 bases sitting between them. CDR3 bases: TGTGCCAGCAGCTTAGGCGGGGTTAAAGAGACCCAGTACTTC. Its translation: CASSLGGVKETQYF.

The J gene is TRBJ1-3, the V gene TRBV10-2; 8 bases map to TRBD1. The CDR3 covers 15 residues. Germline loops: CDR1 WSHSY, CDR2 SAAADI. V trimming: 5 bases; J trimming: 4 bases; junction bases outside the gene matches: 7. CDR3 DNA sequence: TGCGCCAGCAGTAGAACAGGGGGGACCGGAAACACCATATATTTT. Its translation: CASSRTGGTGNTIYF.

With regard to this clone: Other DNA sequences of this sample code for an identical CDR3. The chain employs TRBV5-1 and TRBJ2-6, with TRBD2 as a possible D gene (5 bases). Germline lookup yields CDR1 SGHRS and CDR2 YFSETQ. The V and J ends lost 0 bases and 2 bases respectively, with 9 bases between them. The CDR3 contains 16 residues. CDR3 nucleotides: TGCGCCAGCAGCTTGGGCGGGTCGACTGGGGCCAACGTCCTGACTTTC. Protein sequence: CASSLGGSTGANVLTF.

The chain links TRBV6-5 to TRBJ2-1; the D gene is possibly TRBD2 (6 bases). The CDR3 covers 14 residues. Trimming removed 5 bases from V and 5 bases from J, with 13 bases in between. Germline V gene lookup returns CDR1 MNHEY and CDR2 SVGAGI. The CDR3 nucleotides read TGTGCCAGCAGTCCCGGACTATCTAACAATGAGCAGTTCTTC. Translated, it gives CASSPGLSNNEQFF.

The CDR3 DNA sequence: TGCGCCAGCAGCCAGGCATCAGGTGGGCAGGGGGTCTACGAGCAGTACTTC. It translates to CASSQASGGQGVYEQYF. V usage is TRBV4-1 and J usage is TRBJ2-7; 7 bases align to TRBD1. There are 17 residues in the CDR3. The junction had 14 bases not matched to a gene; V was cut back by 3 bases and J by 3 bases. Per the germline V gene, CDR1 is MGHRA and CDR2 is YSYEKL.

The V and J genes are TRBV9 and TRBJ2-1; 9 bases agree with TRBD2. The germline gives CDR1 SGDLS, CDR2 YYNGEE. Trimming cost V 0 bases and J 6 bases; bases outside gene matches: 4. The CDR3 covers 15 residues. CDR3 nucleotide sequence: TGTGCCAGCAGCGTAGAGGCGGGAGGGCCCAATGAGCAGTTCTTC. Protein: CASSVEAGGPNEQFF.

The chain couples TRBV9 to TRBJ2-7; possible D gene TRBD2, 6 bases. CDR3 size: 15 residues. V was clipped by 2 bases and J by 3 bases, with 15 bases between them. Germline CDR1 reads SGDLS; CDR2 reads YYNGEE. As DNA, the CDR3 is TGTGCCAGCAGCGTCTCCGTTGGAGGGGACTACGAGCAGTACTTC. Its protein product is CASSVSVGGDYEQYF.

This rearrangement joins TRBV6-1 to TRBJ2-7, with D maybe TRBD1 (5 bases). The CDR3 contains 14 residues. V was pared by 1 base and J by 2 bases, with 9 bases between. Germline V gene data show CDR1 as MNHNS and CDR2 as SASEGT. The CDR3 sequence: CASSEGGRTYEQYF. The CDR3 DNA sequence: TGTGCCAGCAGTGAAGGGGGCCGAACCTACGAGCAGTACTTC.

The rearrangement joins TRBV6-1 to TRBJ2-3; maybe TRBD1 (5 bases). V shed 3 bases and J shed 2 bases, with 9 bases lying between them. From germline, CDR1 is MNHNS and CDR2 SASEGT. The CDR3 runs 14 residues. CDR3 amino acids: CASSDSGHTDTQYF. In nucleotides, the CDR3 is TGTGCCAGCAGTGACTCAGGGCACACAGATACGCAGTATTTT.